A single T cell receptor beta chain is shown here with its context. This sample also contains other DNA sequences that code for the same CDR3. Time point specified: blood 4 weeks post-SBRT, at nephrectomy. Treatment specified: 15 Gy SBRT to primary tumor, nephrectomy 4 weeks later. Nephrectomy followed 15 Gy stereotactic body radiation by 4 weeks. This sample stems from a study of radiation and T cells in renal cell carcinoma. Data came from immunoSEQ multiplex PCR; TCRdb stores just in-frame clones and leaves some out. The table includes 150,000 or so clones, about 88% detected once. The sequence was collected from a woman between 45 and 65 years old with renal cell carcinoma. The sequences come from blood, collected from a patient whose treatment included radiotherapy and nephrectomy.

CDR3: CASSLGGENTGELFF. CDR3 coding DNA: TGCGCCAGCAGCTTGGGTGGCGAAAACACCGGGGAGCTGTTTTTT. This chain links TRBV5-1 with TRBJ2-2; D remains unclear. The V gene lost 0 bases and the J gene lost 2 bases, with 8 bases spanning the gap. Germline V gives CDR1 SGHRS, CDR2 YFSETQ. This CDR3 has 15 residues.